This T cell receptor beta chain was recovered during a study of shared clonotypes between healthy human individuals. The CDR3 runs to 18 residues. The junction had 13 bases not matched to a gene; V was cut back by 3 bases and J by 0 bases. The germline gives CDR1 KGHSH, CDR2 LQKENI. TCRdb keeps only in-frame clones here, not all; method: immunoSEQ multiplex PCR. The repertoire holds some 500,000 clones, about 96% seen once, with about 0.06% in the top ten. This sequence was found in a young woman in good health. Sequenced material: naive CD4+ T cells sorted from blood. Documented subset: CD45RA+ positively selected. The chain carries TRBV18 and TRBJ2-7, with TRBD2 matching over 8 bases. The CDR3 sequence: CASSPRRAGGPSSYEQYF. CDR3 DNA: TGTGCCAGCTCACCGAGGCGGGCGGGAGGCCCCAGCTCCTACGAGCAGTACTTC.